The T cell receptor beta chain described here comes from a study of blood T cell repertoires in COVID-19. For the study at large: The origin of the acute and convalescent COVID-19 samples was the United States, Italy and Spain. From T cells, B-cell-depleted T cells, or PBMCs came the material, which was cDNA or gDNA.

As handled by the study authors: Estimation of nucleated cell counts relied on the amplification of reference gene primers. The repertoire was sequenced with immunoSEQ multiplex PCR; TCRdb's copy has only in-frame clones and lacks some. Clone size and the V and J calls come from that table; the DNA yielded D and trimming. This sample has fewer than 65,000 clones; roughly nine tenths occur once, and the top ten carry around 3.6%. CDR3 length equals 16 residues. V was trimmed by 0 bases and J by 2 bases, leaving 11 bases between them. Germline CDR1 is MNHNY and CDR2 is SVGAGI (reference sequence). The chain has TRBV6-6 and TRBJ1-3; D unresolved. The receptor was isolated from a human donor in a cohort sampled during active COVID-19. What was sequenced was peripheral blood. The CDR3 nucleotides read TGTGCCAGCAGTTACTCGCAGGTTAAGGCTGGAAACACCATATATTTT. It translates to CASSYSQVKAGNTIYF.